A single sample gave rise to the 2 T cell receptor beta chains below, sequenced in a study of blood T cell repertoires in COVID-19 (TCRdb year 2020). Library preparation used the immunoSEQ multiplex PCR assay. The clones in this table, taken by TCRdb from immuneACCESS, are in-frame only. Not every clone is retained; where verified, under half of the shortfall comes from an unresolved V gene, and the cause of the rest is unknown. The sample table lists about 170,000 clones, 84% of them with a count of one. Roughly 10% of the sample rests with the top ten. What was sequenced was peripheral blood. The receptors here all came from an older man with active or convalescent COVID-19.

The chain employs TRBV19 and TRBJ1-1; D is undetermined. The CDR3 extends over 15 amino acids. Germline CDR1 reads LNHDA; CDR2 reads SQIVND (reference sequence). Trimming shortened V by 4 bases and J by 4 bases, and 16 bases separated the two germline ends. CDR3: CASSRRERPGTEAFF. DNA for the CDR3: TGTGCCAGTAGTAGGAGGGAAAGACCGGGCACTGAAGCTTTCTTT.

This clone was seen a handful of times. The V call is TRBV5-4, the J call TRBJ2-7, with D possibly TRBD1 on 6 matching bases. Germline V gene sequence: CDR1 SGHNT, CDR2 YYREEE (reference sequence). Trimming removed 4 bases at V and 7 bases at J, with 18 bases between. This CDR3 has 14 residues. The CDR3 sequence: CASSPTDRPGEQYF. The CDR3 nucleotides are TGTGCCAGCAGCCCGACGGACAGACCGGGGGAGCAGTACTTC.